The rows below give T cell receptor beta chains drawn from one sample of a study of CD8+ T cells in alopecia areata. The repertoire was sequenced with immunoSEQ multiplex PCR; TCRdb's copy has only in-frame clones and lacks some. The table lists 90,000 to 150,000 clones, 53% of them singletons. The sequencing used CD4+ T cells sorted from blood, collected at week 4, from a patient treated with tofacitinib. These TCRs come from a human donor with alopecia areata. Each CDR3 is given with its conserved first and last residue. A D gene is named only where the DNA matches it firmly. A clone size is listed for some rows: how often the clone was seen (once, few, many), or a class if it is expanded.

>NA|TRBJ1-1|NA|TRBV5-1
CASSLGSRGEAFF
TGCGCCAGCAGCTTAGGGTCCCGCGGGGAAGCTTTCTTT
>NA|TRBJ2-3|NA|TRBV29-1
CSVEDRQGLGTQYF
TGCAGCGTTGAAGATCGGCAGGGTCTCGGTACGCAGTATTTT
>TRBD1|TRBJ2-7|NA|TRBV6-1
CASSEIGQGAFEQYF
TGTGCCAGCAGTGAAATTGGACAGGGTGCATTCGAGCAGTACTTC
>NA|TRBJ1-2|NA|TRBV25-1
CASSARGNYGYTF
TGTGCCAGCAGTGCCAGGGGTAACTATGGCTACACCTTC
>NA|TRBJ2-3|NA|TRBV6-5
CASSYQRYTDTQYF
TGTGCCAGCAGTTATCAGCGATACACAGATACGCAGTATTTT
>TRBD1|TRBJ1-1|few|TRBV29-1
CSVGTGPEAFF
TGCAGCGTTGGGACAGGGCCTGAAGCTTTCTTT
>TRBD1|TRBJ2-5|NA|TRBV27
CASSLLTGVETQYF
TGTGCCAGCAGTTTACTGACAGGGGTAGAGACCCAGTACTTC
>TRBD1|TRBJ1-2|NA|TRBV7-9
CASSRTGDGYTF
TGTGCCAGCAGCCGAACAGGGGACGGCTACACCTTC
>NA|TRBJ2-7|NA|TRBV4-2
CASSQDVASAYEQYF
TGTGCCAGCAGCCAAGATGTGGCTAGTGCCTACGAGCAGTACTTC
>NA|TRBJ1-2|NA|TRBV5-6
CASSLRRASYGYTF
TGTGCCAGCAGCTTGCGCAGAGCCTCTTATGGCTACACCTTC
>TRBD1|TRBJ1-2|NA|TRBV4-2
CASSQDLGTGGAGGYTF
TGTGCCAGCAGCCAAGATCTGGGGACAGGGGGCGCGGGAGGCTACACCTTC
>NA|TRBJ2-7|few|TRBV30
CAWSKQGLDEQYF
TGTGCCTGGAGCAAACAGGGTCTCGACGAGCAGTACTTC
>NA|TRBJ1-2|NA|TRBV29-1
CSVRLDLNYGYTF
TGCAGCGTCCGGCTAGATTTGAACTATGGCTACACCTTC
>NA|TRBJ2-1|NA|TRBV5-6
CASSLGAHQFF
TGTGCCAGCAGCTTGGGGGCACATCAGTTCTTC
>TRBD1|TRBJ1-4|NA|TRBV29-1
CSVGQGLNEKLFF
TGCAGCGTGGGACAGGGACTTAATGAAAAACTGTTTTTT
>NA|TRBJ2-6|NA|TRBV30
CAWSSGANVLTF
TGTGCCTGGAGCTCTGGGGCCAACGTCCTGACTTTC
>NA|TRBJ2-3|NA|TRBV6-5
CASSFPHTGPDTQYF
TGTGCCAGCAGTTTCCCCCATACGGGTCCAGATACGCAGTATTTT
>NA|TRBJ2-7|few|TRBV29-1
CSVGDGDEQYF
TGCAGCGTTGGGGACGGGGACGAGCAGTACTTC
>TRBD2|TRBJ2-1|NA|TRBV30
CAWSEGTSFGNEQFF
TGTGCCTGGAGTGAGGGGACTAGCTTTGGCAATGAGCAGTTCTTC
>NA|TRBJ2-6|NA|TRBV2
CASSAPRGKSSGANVLTF
TGTGCCAGCAGTGCACCACGGGGAAAAAGCTCTGGGGCCAACGTCCTGACTTTC
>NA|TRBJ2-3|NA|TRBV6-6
CASSYDHSSTDTQYF
TGTGCCAGCAGTTACGATCACAGCTCCACAGATACGCAGTATTTT
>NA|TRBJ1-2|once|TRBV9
CASRYGYTF
TGTGCCAGCAGATATGGCTACACCTTC
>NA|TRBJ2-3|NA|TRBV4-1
CASSHLTDTQYF
TGCGCCAGCAGCCACCTCACAGATACGCAGTATTTT
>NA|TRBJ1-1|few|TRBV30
CAWSGPTANTEAFF
TGTGCCTGGAGTGGCCCGACAGCGAACACTGAAGCTTTCTTT
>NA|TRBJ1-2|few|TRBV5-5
CASSHAEVYTF
TGTGCCAGCAGCCATGCTGAAGTCTACACCTTC
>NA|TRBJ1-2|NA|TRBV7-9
CASSLEDRYGYTF
TGTGCCAGCAGCTTAGAGGACAGATATGGCTACACCTTC
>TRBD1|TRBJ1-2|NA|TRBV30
CAWGDRDYGYTF
TGTGCCTGGGGAGACAGGGACTATGGCTACACCTTC
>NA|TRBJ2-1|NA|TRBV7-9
CASSRASRGGEQFF
TGTGCCAGCTCTCGCGCGTCCAGGGGGGGTGAGCAGTTCTTC
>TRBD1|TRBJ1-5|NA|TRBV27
CASSPLGQVARSNQPQHF
TGTGCCAGCAGTCCACTCGGACAGGTCGCTAGGAGCAATCAGCCCCAGCATTTT
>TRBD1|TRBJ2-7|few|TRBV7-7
CASSPTGHYEQYF
TGTGCTAGCAGCCCGACAGGGCACTACGAGCAGTACTTC
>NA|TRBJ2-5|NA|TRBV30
CAWLGTRQETQYF
TGTGCCTGGTTGGGGACGCGCCAAGAGACCCAGTACTTC
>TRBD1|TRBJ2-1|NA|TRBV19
CASSPGTGVYNEQFF
TGTGCCAGTAGCCCCGGGACAGGGGTGTACAATGAGCAGTTCTTC
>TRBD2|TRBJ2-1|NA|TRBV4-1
CASSKSGTQANNEQFF
TGCGCCAGCTCCAAAAGCGGGACCCAAGCCAACAATGAGCAGTTCTTC
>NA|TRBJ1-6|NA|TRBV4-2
CASSQDVGQTQGSPLHF
TGTGCCAGCAGCCAAGACGTCGGGCAGACACAGGGTTCACCCCTCCACTTT
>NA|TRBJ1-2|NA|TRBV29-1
CSVEMRANYGYTF
TGCAGCGTTGAGATGAGGGCTAACTATGGCTACACCTTC
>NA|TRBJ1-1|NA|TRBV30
CAWSVPLEGVDTEAFF
TGTGCCTGGAGTGTACCGCTCGAGGGGGTAGATACTGAAGCTTTCTTT
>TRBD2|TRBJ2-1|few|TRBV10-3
CAISESGLAGTSSYNEQFF
TGTGCCATCAGTGAGTCGGGACTAGCGGGGACGAGCTCCTACAATGAGCAGTTCTTC
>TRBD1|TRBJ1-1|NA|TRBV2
CASRTGITEAFF
TGTGCCAGCAGGACAGGGATCACTGAAGCTTTCTTT
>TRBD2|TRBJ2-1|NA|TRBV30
CARGLADNNEQFF
TGTGCCAGGGGACTAGCGGATAACAATGAGCAGTTCTTC
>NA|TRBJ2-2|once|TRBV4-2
CASSLGSGELFF
TGTGCCAGCAGCCTTGGGAGCGGGGAGCTGTTTTTT
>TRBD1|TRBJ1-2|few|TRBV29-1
CSVDQQGPRGGYTF
TGCAGCGTTGACCAACAGGGGCCCCGGGGTGGCTACACCTTC
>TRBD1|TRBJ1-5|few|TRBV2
CASSEADRGRGNQPQHF
TGTGCCAGCAGTGAAGCGGACAGGGGGCGCGGCAATCAGCCCCAGCATTTT
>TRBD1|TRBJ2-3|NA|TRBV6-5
CASSLGTGVDTQYF
TGTGCCAGCAGTCTTGGGACAGGGGTAGATACGCAGTATTTT
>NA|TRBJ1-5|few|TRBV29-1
CSVAPIHSNQPQHF
TGCAGCGTTGCACCGATCCATAGCAATCAGCCCCAGCATTTT
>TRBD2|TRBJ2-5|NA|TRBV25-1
CASSELAGVFGGTQYF
TGTGCCAGCAGTGAATTAGCGGGAGTATTCGGGGGGACCCAGTACTTC
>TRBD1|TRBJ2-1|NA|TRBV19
CASSIEGQALFF
TGTGCCAGTAGTATTGAGGGACAGGCACTGTTCTTC
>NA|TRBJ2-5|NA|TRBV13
CARIEQGEETQYF
TGTGCCAGGATCGAACAGGGAGAAGAGACCCAGTACTTC
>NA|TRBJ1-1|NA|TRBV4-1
CASSPQLGYTEAFF
TGCGCCAGCAGCCCTCAACTCGGATACACTGAAGCTTTCTTT
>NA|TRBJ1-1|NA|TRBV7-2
CASSRSQIEAFF
TGTGCCAGCAGCCGGTCCCAAATTGAAGCTTTCTTT
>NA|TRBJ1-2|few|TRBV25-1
CASRDKTNYGYTF
TGTGCCAGCAGGGACAAAACTAACTATGGCTACACCTTC
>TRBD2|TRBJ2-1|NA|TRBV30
CAWRRTSGYNEQFF
TGTGCCTGGAGGAGGACTAGCGGTTACAATGAGCAGTTCTTC
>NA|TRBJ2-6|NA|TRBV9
CASSARGPGANVLTF
TGTGCCAGCAGCGCCAGGGGACCTGGGGCCAACGTCCTGACTTTC
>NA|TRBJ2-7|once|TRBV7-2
CASSLGSQREQYF
TGTGCCAGCAGCTTAGGCTCTCAGAGAGAGCAGTACTTC
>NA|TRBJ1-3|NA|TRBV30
CAWKAMGEARGNTIYF
TGTGCCTGGAAAGCCATGGGAGAGGCCCGCGGAAACACCATATATTTT